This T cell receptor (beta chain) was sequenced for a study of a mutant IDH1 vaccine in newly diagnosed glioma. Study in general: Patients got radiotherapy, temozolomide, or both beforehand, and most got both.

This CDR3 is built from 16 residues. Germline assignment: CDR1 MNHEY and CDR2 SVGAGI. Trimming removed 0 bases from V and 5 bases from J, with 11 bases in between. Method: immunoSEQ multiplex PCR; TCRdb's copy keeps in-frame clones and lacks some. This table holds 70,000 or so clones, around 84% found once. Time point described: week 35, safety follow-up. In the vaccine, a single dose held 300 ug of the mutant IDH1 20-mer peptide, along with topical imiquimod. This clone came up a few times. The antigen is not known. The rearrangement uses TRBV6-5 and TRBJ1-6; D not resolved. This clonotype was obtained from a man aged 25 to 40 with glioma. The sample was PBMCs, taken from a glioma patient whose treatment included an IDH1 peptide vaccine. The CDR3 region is CASSYSIGLHNSPLHF. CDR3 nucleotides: TGTGCCAGCAGTTACTCGATCGGGTTGCATAATTCACCCCTCCACTTT.